Given below is one T cell receptor (beta chain) in context. This clonotype was seen more than once but under ten times. The clone's antigen remains unknown. No per-base quality is available; no much larger clone lies one base away. This sample stems from a study of early T cells in non-severe SARS-CoV-2 infection (dated by TCRdb to the early 2020s). About the study as a whole: Because TCR sequencing relied on bulk RNA taken from unsorted whole blood, pairing of alpha and beta chains was not possible.

V lost 3 bases and J lost 7 bases, and the count of bases not matched to a germline gene is 8. CDR1 is given as DFQATT and CDR2 as SNEGSKA, both from the germline V gene (reference sequence). Taken from cysteine to phenylalanine, the CDR3 has 14 residues. Of all the DNA, just the CDR3 is kept, 42 bases in frame from base 1. Broad study findings and their caveats: Matching against VDJdb was skewed toward anti-spike CD8 responses, likely underestimated virus-specific expansions, and missed private and CD4 specificities.

Libraries were prepared through 5' RACE. The sequencing machine was a NextSeq 500. Unique molecular identifiers were attached to individual cDNA molecules in the TCR library protocol so that sequencing error and PCR bias could be corrected. Both TCR alpha and beta chains were sequenced, and tight co-correlation was observed between alpha and beta sequence abundances in each sample. From the authors' description of their analysis: V gene, J gene and CDR3 annotation of TCR sequences was performed with Decombinator V4. TCRs were defined as expanded if a significant change between any two time points was detected under a Poisson model with p below 0.0001. TCR abundances were normalised to the total number of TCRs sequenced per sample and were expressed as counts per million. TRAV1-2 paired with TRAJ12, TRAJ20 or TRAJ33 defined MAIT TCRs, while TRAV10 paired with TRAJ18 defined iNKT TCRs. A search of VDJdb, accessed on 1 November 2021, was run for TCRs annotated to CMV, EBV and SARS-CoV-2, with TCRs annotated for multiple antigens excluded. TCRdb itself trimmed the public reads at Q25 with fastp, ran MiXCR and retained productive beta chains. Rows are combined by CDR3 protein, so each entry shows the most common genes and DNA. The V and J calls shown here were made by TCRdb, not taken from the authors' results. The sample has 50,000 to 70,000 distinct CDR3 sequences on record, around 8.9% of them singletons. The top ten clonotypes cover 17% of the sample.

Set within a cohort of healthcare workers in London, UK, this nested case-control study involved weekly PCR testing of nasopharyngeal swabs along with blood sampling. Healthcare workers were recruited between 23 and 31 March 2020, during the week of the UK lockdown, and were followed weekly for up to about 15 weeks. Source material: whole blood. This clonotype was obtained from an adult who was a healthcare worker with PCR-confirmed SARS-CoV-2 infection or an uninfected control (not recorded which). The chain couples TRBV20-1 to TRBJ2-2; TRBD2 agrees with 7 junctional bases. The sequenced DNA is TGCAGTGCTAGGGCGGGAGACGTCGGCGGGGAGCTGTTTTTT. It is translated as CSARAGDVGGELFF.